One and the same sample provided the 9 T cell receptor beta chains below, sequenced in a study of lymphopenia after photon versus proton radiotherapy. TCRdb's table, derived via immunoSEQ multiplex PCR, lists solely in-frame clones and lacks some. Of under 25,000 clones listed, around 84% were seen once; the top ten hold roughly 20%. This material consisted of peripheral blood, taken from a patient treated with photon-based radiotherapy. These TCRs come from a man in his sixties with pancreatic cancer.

The CDR3 DNA reads as TGTGCCAGCAGCCAACAGGGGGCGGGTGATACGCAGTATTTT. Encoded protein: CASSQQGAGDTQYF. The J gene is TRBJ2-3, the V gene TRBV5-4; TRBD1 agrees at 9 bases. The CDR3 consists of 14 residues. After removal of 4 bases from V and 6 bases from J, the junction contained 6 bases not matched to a gene. Germline CDR1 is SGHNT and CDR2 is YYREEE (reference sequence).

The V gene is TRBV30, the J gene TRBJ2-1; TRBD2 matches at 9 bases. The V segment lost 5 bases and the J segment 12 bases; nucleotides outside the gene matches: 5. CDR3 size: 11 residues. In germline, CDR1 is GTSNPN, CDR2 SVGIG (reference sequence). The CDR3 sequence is CAWGSSGVQFF. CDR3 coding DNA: TGTGCCTGGGGGTCTAGCGGGGTGCAGTTCTTC.

The CDR3 reads CASRKLARLNEQFF. The DNA for the CDR3 is TGCGCCAGCAGGAAACTAGCGAGGTTAAACGAGCAGTTCTTC. The chain combines TRBV5-1 with TRBJ2-1; TRBD2 aligns across 7 bases. Germline V lookup: CDR1 SGHRS, CDR2 YFSETQ. V was pared by 5 bases and J by 10 bases, with 12 bases of the junction left unmatched. There are 14 residues in the CDR3.

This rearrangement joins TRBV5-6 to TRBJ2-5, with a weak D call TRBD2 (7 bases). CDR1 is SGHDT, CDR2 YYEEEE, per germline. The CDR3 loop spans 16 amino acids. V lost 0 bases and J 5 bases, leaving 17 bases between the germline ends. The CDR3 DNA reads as TGTGCCAGCAGCTTGGTCCGCGGGGGCGCCAGGGAGACCCAGTACTTC. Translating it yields CASSLVRGGARETQYF.

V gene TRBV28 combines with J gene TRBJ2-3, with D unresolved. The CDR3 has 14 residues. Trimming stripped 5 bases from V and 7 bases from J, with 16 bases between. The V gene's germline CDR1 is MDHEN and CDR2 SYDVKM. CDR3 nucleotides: TGTGCCAGCAGTGCCCCCCATACACGAAATACGCAGTATTTT. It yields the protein CASSAPHTRNTQYF. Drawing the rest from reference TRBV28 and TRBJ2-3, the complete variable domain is DVKVTQSSRYLVKRTGEKVFLECVQDMDHENMFWYRQDPGLGLRLIYFSYDVKMKEKGDIPEGYSVSREKKERFSLILESASTNQTSMYLCASSAPHTRNTQYFGPGTRLTVL.

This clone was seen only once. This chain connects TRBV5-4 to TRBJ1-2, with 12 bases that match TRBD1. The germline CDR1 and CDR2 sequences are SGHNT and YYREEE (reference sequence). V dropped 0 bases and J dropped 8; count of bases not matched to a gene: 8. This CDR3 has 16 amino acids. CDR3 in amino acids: CASSLGDRGRSDGYTF. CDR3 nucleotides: TGTGCCAGCAGCTTGGGGGACAGGGGGCGTTCGGACGGCTACACCTTC.

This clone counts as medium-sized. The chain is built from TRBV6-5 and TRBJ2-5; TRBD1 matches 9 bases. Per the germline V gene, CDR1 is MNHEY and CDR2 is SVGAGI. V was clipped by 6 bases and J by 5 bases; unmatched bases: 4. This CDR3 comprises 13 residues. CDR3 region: CASSLQGAETQYF. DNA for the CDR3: TGTGCCAGCAGCCTACAGGGGGCGGAGACCCAGTACTTC.

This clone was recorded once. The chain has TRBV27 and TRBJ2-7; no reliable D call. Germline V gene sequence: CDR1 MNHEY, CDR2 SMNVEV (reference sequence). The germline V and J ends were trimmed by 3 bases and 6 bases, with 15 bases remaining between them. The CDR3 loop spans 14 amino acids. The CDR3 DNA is TGTGCCAGCAGTTTGAACAGAAATGGTGCCGAGCAGTACTTC. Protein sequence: CASSLNRNGAEQYF.

Here the CDR3 reads CASSFSRAEIQETQYF. For the CDR3, the DNA is TGTGCCAGCAGCTTCTCCCGTGCAGAAATCCAAGAGACCCAGTACTTC. The genes are TRBV7-8 and TRBJ2-5, with D uncertain. The V end lost 3 bases, the J end lost 1 base, and 15 bases lay between the germline ends. The CDR3 spans 16 residues. In germline, CDR1 is SGHVS, CDR2 FQNEAQ. Full variable domain (missing parts from reference TRBV7-8 and TRBJ2-5): GAGVSQSPRYKVAKRGQDVALRCDPISGHVSLFWYQQALGQGPEFLTYFQNEAQLDKSGLPSDRFFAERPEGSVSTLKIQRTQQEDSAVYLCASSFSRAEIQETQYFGPGTRLLVL.